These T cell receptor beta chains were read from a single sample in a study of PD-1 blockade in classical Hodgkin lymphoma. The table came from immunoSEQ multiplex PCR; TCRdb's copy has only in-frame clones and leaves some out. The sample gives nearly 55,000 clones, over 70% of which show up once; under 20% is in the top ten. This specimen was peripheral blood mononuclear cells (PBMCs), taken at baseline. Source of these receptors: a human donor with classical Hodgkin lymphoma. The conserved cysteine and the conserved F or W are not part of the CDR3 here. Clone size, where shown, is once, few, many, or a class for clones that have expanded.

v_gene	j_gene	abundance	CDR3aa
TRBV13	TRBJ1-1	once	ASSLVQGTEAF
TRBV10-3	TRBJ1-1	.	AISETKVNTEAF
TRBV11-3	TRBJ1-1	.	ASSLDQGGSFLNTEAF
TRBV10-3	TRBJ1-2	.	AITRNMDSLYGYT
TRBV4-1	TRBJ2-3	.	ASRGLPPGGYTDTQY
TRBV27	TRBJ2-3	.	ASSLQRATDTQY
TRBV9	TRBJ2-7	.	ASSVEALAGVYEQY
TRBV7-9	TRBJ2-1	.	ASSSGLAGGFYNEQF
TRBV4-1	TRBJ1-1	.	ASSQTTGRTEAF
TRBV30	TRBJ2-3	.	AWSPGLRADTQY
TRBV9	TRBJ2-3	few	ASTRTGSHGVTQY
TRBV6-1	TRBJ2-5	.	ASSAFITRDRDETQY
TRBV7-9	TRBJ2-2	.	ASVISGREDTGELF
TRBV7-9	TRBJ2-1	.	ASSSGGGRPYNEQF
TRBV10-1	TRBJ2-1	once	ASSESGHVEQF
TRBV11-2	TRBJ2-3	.	ASSLGGGGYTDTQY
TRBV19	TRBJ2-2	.	ASSGASVGAGELF
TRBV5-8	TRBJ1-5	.	ASSLGTGNQPQH
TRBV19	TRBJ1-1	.	ASSPNGMNTEAF
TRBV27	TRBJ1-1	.	ASSQPGDRLNTEAF
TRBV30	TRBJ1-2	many	AWSEGGTGGNYGYT
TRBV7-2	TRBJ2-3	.	ASSFRGSTDTQY
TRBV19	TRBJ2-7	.	ASSIGNEQY
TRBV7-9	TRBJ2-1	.	ASSLMSEGGF
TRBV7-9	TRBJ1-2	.	ASSLTEEGYGYT
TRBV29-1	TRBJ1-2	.	SVGEGQGFGYT
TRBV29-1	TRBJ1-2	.	SVGGGVGYGYT
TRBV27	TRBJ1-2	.	ASGGRTGAFGYT
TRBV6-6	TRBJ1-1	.	ASSYGGTEAF
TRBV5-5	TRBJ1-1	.	ASSYMWGDTEAF
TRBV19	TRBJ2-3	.	ASSILADSTDTQY
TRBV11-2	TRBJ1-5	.	ASSLSGNRQPQH
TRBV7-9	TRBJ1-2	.	ASSTMGVLTMGYT
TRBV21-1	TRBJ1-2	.	ASSLGPEGLRGYT
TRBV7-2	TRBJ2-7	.	ASSFGTSGYEQY
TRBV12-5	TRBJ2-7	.	ASGLQGQAPWQY
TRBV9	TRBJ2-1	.	ASSVGSARSYNEQF
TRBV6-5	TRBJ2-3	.	ASSYSMAATDTQY
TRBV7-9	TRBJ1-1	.	ASSLLTYLITEAF
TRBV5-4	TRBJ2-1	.	ASSLGLAGGPLNYNEQF
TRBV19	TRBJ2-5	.	ASSIEDSQETQY
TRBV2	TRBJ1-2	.	ASREGQAEGGYT
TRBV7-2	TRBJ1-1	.	ASSPPTANTEAF
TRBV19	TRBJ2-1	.	ASSMLGGTIHHSL
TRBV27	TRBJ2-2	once	ASGASGNTGELF
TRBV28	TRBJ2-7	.	ASSFVGQGFFEQY
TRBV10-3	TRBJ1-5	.	AISEASRSNQPQH
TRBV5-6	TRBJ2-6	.	ASSWTGANVLT
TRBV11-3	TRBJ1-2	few	ASSSETEGTNYGYT
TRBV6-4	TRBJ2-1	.	ASSDEGAAYNEQF
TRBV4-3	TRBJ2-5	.	ASSQSGLLQETQY
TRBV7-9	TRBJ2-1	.	ASSLVPAFEQF